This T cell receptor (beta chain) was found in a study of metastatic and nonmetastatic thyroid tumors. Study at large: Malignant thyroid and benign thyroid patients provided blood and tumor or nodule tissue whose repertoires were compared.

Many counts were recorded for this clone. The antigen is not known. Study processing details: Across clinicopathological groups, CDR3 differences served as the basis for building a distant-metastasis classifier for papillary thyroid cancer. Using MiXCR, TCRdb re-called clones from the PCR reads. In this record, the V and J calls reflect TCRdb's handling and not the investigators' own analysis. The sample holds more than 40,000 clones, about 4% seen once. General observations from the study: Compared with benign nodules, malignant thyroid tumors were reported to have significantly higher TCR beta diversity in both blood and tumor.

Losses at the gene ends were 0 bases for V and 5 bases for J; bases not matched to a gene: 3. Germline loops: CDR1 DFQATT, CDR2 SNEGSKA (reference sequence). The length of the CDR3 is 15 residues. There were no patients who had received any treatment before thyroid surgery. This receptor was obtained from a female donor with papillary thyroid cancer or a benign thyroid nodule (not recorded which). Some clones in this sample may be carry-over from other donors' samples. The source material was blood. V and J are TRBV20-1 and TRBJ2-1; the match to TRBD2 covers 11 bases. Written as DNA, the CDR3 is TGCAGTGCTAGAGACAGACTAGCGGGGAACAATGAGCAGTTCTTC. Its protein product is CSARDRLAGNNEQFF.